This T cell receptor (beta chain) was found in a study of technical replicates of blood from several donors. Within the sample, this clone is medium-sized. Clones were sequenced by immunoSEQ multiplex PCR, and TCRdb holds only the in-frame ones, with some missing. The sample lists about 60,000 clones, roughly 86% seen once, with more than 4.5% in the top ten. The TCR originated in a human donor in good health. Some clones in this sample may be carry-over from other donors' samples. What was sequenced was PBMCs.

CDR3 loop: CASSLLTGGGKNIQYF. The CDR3 DNA reads TGTGCCAGCAGCTTATTGACGGGGGGGGGCAAAAACATTCAGTACTTC. The chain links TRBV5-4 to TRBJ2-4, with 8 bases matching TRBD2. This CDR3 is 16 amino acids long. Germline trimming cut 2 bases from V and 3 bases from J; bases unmatched to any gene: 7. The germline V gene has CDR1 SGHNT and CDR2 YYREEE (reference sequence). Filled out from reference TRBV5-4 and TRBJ2-4, the complete variable domain reads ETGVTQSPTHLIKTRGQQVTLRCSSQSGHNTVSWYQQALGQGPQFIFQYYREEENGRGNFPPRFSGLQFPNYSSELNVNALELDDSALYLCASSLLTGGGKNIQYFGAGTRLSVL.